This T cell receptor (beta chain) comes out of a study of shared clonotypes between healthy human individuals (dated by TCRdb to 2020 to 2022). With regard to the full study: A couple of women and a few men aged 18 to 49 years were included in the cohort. Between about 0.85 and 10 billion PBMCs per donor were obtained by leukapheresis. Libraries were prepared and TCR repertoires were sequenced by different laboratories using diverse techniques, in order to increase sequencing depth and limit assay-specific biases. To estimate repertoire size and how much clonotypes are shared between individuals, the study performed deep sequencing of blood TCR repertoires from 4 to 6 healthy adults. For each donor, CD4 naive and CD4 memory were each run on three plates, CD8 naive on two plates, and CD8 memory on one plate. Results the study describes overall, beyond this receptor: Because the study included a small number of donors, the genetic and exposure-history diversity represented was limited. When a few donors were compared, the shared fraction of clonotypes was about 5.5% for naive CD4, over 3% for naive CD8, roughly 2.5% for memory CD4, and 0.35% to 0.4% for memory CD8. Sampling was restricted to blood, and TCR repertoires in tissue are likely to differ from TCR repertoires in blood. Estimated clonotype richness was generally larger for naive than for memory subsets. Higher generation probabilities were observed for clonotypes shared by all four sorted-subset donors than for non-shared clonotypes. Pairwise subsampling indicated that sequencing depth was expected to affect the degree of clonotype sharing among donors. Rarefaction of sorted-subset datasets indicated incomplete sequencing despite the large sequencing depth.

From the cysteine up to the phenylalanine, the CDR3 has a length of 14 residues. Solely the CDR3 DNA is kept, with 42 bases framed from the first base. Cut back by 0 bases and 0 bases, the V and J ends lie 8 bases apart. From the germline V gene (reference sequence), CDR1 is GTSNPN and CDR2 is SVGIG. Using the deep immunoSEQ assay, multiplex PCR amplified TCR CDR3 regions from genomic DNA. Extracted genomic DNA from each cell subset was distributed evenly across all wells of several immunoSEQ 96-well plates, and each plate was treated as a replicate. For sorted subsets, approximately 210 ng genomic DNA, equal to 30,000 or so T cell genomes, was loaded into each replicate PCR. Purified libraries were quantified with a Qubit 3.0 fluorometer, sized on a Bioanalyzer 2100, and re-quantified with the KAPA Library Quantification kit. Each immunoSEQ 96-well plate was sequenced on its own single-read 150-cycle Illumina NextSeq 550 flow cell. Under the source paper's analysis protocol: Because the immunoSEQ output held only junctional sequences and lacked quality scores, the filtering could not match the filtering applied to full-length reads. Sequences were annotated with PyIR, a Python wrapper for IgBLAST v1.9, and V/J genes and CDR3 were assigned using IMGT germline references. Reads were removed for weak V/J assignments (E-value above 1e-6), missing CDR3, stop codons, out-of-frame junctions, or ambiguous translated residues. V3J clonotypes were defined as sequences sharing the same inferred V gene, J gene, and CDR3 amino acid sequence. Percentage overlap between repertoires was computed as shared unique clonotypes divided by the size of the smaller repertoire. RTK rarefaction, the Chao1 estimator, and Recon v2.1 estimates of unobserved clonotypes were used to assess repertoire richness. OLGA was used to compute generation probabilities for all TCRbeta clonotypes that the gDNA method yielded from four donors. Not all clones reach the TCRdb copy of this immuneACCESS table, which keeps in-frame sequences only. Checked studies attribute under half of the gap to unresolved V genes and leave the rest unexplained. V, J and clone size were drawn from that table, and D and trimming were deduced from the DNA. This sample comprises around 690,000 clones, about 90% of them detected only once. The ten most abundant clones make up roughly 36% of the sample.

Healthy HIV-negative adults with no recently reported acute infections or vaccinations were included as donors. Every donor was a Caucasian adult residing in Nashville, Tennessee, USA. CD8 memory samples combined magnetically selected CD45RO+ cells with CCR7-negative CD45RA+ effector memory (TemRA) cells. After blood collection by leukapheresis, PBMCs were isolated using Ficoll-Histopaque density gradient centrifugation and then cryopreserved in the vapor phase of liquid nitrogen. Analytical flow cytometry was used to check the purity and quantity of each magnetically sorted T cell population. Genomic DNA was isolated from each sorted fraction and quantified by UV absorbance on a Nanodrop 2000c. This clone appeared a few times. It has no known antigen specificity. No much larger clonotype is one base removed from it; base qualities were not supplied.

Sequencing was done on a sample of memory CD8+ T cells from PBMCs. The cell subset or site label for this specimen denotes: CD45RO+ cells pooled with CCR7-negative TemRA cells. Recombination joined TRBV30 with TRBJ1-1; the D segment could be TRBD1, given 5 matching bases. This clonotype was sampled from a man aged 18 to 35 in good health. Some clones in this sample may be carry-over from other donors' samples. The CDR3 protein sequence reads: CAWSVGVLNTEAFF. Here is the DNA: TGTGCCTGGAGTGTAGGGGTTCTGAACACTGAAGCTTTCTTT.